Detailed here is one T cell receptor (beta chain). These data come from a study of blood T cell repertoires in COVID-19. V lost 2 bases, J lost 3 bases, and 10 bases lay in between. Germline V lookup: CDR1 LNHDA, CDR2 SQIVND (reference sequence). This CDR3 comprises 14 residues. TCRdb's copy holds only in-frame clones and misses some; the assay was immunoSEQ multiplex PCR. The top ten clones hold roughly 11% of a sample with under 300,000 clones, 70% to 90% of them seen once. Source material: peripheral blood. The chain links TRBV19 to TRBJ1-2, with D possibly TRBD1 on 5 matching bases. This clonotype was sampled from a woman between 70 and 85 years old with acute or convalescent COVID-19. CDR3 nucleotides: TGTGCCAGTAGTATAAGGACAACGGACTATGGCTACACCTTC. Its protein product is CASSIRTTDYGYTF. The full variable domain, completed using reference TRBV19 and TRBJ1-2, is DGGITQSPKYLFRKEGQNVTLSCEQNLNHDAMYWYRQDPGQGLRLIYYSQIVNDFQKGDIAEGYSVSREKKESFPLTVTSAQKNPTAFYLCASSIRTTDYGYTFGSGTRLTVV.